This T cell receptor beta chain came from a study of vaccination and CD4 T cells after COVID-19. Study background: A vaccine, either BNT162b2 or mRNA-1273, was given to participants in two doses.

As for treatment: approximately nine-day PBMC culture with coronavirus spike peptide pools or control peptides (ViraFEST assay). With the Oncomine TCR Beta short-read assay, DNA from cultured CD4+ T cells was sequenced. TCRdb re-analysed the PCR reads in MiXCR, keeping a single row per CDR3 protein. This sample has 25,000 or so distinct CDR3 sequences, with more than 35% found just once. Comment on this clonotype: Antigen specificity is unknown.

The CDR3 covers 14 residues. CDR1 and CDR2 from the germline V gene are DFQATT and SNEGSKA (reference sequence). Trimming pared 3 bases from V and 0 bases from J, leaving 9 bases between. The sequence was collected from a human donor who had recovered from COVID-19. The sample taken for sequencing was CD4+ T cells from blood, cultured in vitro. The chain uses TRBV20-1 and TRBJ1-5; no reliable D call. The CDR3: CSASGTHSNQPQHF. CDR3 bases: TGCAGTGCTAGCGGAACACATAGCAATCAGCCCCAGCATTTT.